The rows below give T cell receptor beta chains drawn from one sample of a study of shared clonotypes between healthy human individuals. Data came from immunoSEQ multiplex PCR; TCRdb stores just in-frame clones and leaves some out. The data contain fewer than 700,000 clones, 85% to 95% of them singletons. Sequencing used naive CD8+ T cells sorted from blood. The receptor source for this set is a woman aged 30 to 39 in good health. Each CDR3 is given without its conserved first and last residue. A D gene is named only where the DNA matches it firmly.

TRBV7-2	TRBJ1-2	TRBD1	ASSYYRGRSYGYT
TRBV5-4	TRBJ2-3	.	ASSLEDTQY
TRBV7-9	TRBJ2-5	TRBD2	ASSISGTQETQY
TRBV19	TRBJ2-7	.	ASSIKPNYEQY
TRBV11-2	TRBJ2-4	.	ASSLDLGGEVNIQY
TRBV20-1	TRBJ1-6	.	SARNGREK
TRBV19	TRBJ2-7	.	ASSPGADEQY
TRBV21-1	TRBJ2-6	.	ASSPPSGRELFGANVLT
TRBV7-9	TRBJ2-3	.	ASSLAYTDTQY
TRBV28	TRBJ2-3	.	ASSSRGRRDTQY
TRBV2	TRBJ1-5	.	ASRKDGPNQPQH
TRBV28	TRBJ2-3	TRBD1	ASSAKGQAFTDTQY
TRBV27	TRBJ2-7	.	ASSPGGGPYEQY
TRBV29-1	TRBJ1-2	TRBD1	SVGQGDYGYT
TRBV29-1	TRBJ2-1	.	SVVGKDLDEQF
TRBV27	TRBJ2-7	.	ASSFSSRIEQY
TRBV10-1	TRBJ2-7	.	ASSESTGYEQY
TRBV27	TRBJ1-2	TRBD1	ASSLKTIGQGYGYT
TRBV28	TRBJ2-5	TRBD2	ASSLGRSSGYQETQY
TRBV5-1	TRBJ1-1	TRBD1	ASSLVDREATEAF
TRBV7-9	TRBJ1-2	TRBD1	ASSSRTGNYGYT
TRBV7-6	TRBJ2-7	TRBD2	ASSLDSLRGGSYEQY
TRBV4-1	TRBJ1-1	.	ASSREPDTEAF
TRBV5-4	TRBJ1-2	TRBD1	ASSLGDRGPDGYT
TRBV11-2	TRBJ2-7	.	ASSLDRYEQY
TRBV28	TRBJ1-2	.	ASSFYRYGYT
TRBV7-2	TRBJ1-5	TRBD1	ASSLTGGGQPQH
TRBV4-1	TRBJ2-7	TRBD2	ASSQPGLNYEQY
TRBV19	TRBJ2-3	TRBD2	ASSLAGGTDTQY
TRBV11-3	TRBJ1-1	TRBD1	ASSPHRGRAF
TRBV7-6	TRBJ2-7	TRBD2	ASSLTTSASSYEQY
TRBV10-2	TRBJ1-2	.	ASSESGRSYGYT
TRBV11-1	TRBJ1-1	.	ASREPRDLNMNTEAF
TRBV6-5	TRBJ1-5	.	ASSPGWGSNQPQH
TRBV30	TRBJ2-7	TRBD2	AWRLDIAGLGQTYEQY
TRBV11-2	TRBJ2-5	.	ASSSRRETQY
TRBV11-2	TRBJ1-1	.	ASSLGPLATEAF
TRBV27	TRBJ1-1	.	ASSLLSQTGNTEAF
TRBV27	TRBJ2-7	.	ASSHATGSYEQY
TRBV28	TRBJ1-5	TRBD1	ASSLLDRDQPQH
TRBV27	TRBJ2-5	.	ASSPRSGTLEETQY
TRBV5-4	TRBJ2-7	.	ASSLDGGTGGEQY
TRBV7-3	TRBJ2-1	TRBD2	ASSAVAGSYNEQF
TRBV11-2	TRBJ2-2	.	ASSPSGGELGELF
TRBV9	TRBJ2-7	TRBD2	ASSDRAGTSFYEQY
TRBV28	.	TRBD1	ASRGTEYEQY
TRBV4-1	TRBJ2-1	.	ASSHLDSYNEQF
TRBV6-6	TRBJ2-7	.	ASRHRDLGLYEQY
TRBV28	TRBJ1-5	.	ASSFSQKGNQPQH
TRBV20-1	TRBJ1-1	.	SAIGGEAF
TRBV27	TRBJ2-1	TRBD2	ASSFGLAFNEQF
TRBV2	TRBJ2-2	TRBD2	ASSDSLAGSVTGELF
TRBV2	TRBJ2-7	TRBD2	ASESHGTSRSYEQY
TRBV15	TRBJ2-7	TRBD1	ATSGDRGYEQY
TRBV5-1	TRBJ2-6	TRBD2	ASGRPRGGLSGANVLT